The subject of this entry is one T cell receptor beta chain. This entry is derived from a study of control samples from healthy donors and cancer patients. Trimming removed 1 base from V and 4 bases from J, with 5 bases in between. CDR1 SEHNR and CDR2 FQNEAQ come from the germline V gene (reference sequence). The length of the CDR3 is 12 residues. Here immunoSEQ multiplex PCR was the method, and the copy in TCRdb shows in-frame clones only, minus some. The table lists some 67,000 clones, roughly 89% of them singletons, with under 20% in the top ten. The chain couples TRBV7-9 to TRBJ2-7; unclear D gene. The sequenced material came from PBMCs. This TCR was sampled from a man aged 55 to 70 with lung cancer. The CDR3 sequence is CASSLVGYEQYV. CDR3 sequence (DNA): TGTGCCAGCAGCTTAGTAGGATACGAGCAGTACGTC.